This T cell receptor (beta chain) was found in a study of OX40 agonist ivuxolimab in advanced cancers. About the research overall: Previous treatment with anti-PD-1, anti-PD-L1 or anti-CTLA-4 therapy was allowed; 40% had received some. Broader study findings: The average count of expanded clones was higher among CD8+ T cells than among CD4+. Clonal expansion in partial responders at 0.1-3.0 mg/kg ranked among the lowest.

Details on this clone: Its antigen is currently unknown.

The table came from immunoSEQ multiplex PCR; TCRdb's copy has only in-frame clones and leaves some out. The table includes fewer than 10,000 clones, about 74% detected once. This CDR3 contains 15 residues. In germline, CDR1 is LNHDA, CDR2 SQIVND (reference sequence). V dropped 3 bases and J dropped 6; count of bases not matched to a gene: 5. Specimen: CD4+ or CD8+ T cells sorted from blood, collected in a trial of the OX40 agonist ivuxolimab. The chain carries TRBV19 and TRBJ2-3; 11 bases are a match to TRBD2. The TCR originated in an adult with an advanced solid tumor such as melanoma, head and neck, liver or kidney cancer. The CDR3 protein is CASSIYTSGSDTQYF. The CDR3 region has the DNA TGTGCCAGTAGTATTTATACTAGCGGGAGTGATACGCAGTATTTT.